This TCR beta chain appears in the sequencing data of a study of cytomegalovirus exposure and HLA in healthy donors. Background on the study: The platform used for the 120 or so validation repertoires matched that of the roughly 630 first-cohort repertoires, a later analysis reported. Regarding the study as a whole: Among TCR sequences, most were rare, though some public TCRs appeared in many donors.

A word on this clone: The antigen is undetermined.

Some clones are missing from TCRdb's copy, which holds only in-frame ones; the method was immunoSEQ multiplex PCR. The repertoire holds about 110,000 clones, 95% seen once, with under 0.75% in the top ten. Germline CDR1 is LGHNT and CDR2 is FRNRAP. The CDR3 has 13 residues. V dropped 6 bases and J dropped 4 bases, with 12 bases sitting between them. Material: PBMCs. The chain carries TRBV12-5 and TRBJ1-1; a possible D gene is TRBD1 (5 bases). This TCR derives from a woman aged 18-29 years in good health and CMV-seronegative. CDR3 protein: CASGLTVGTEAFF. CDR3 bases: TGTGCTAGTGGCCTGACAGTAGGCACTGAAGCTTTCTTT.